Below, 13 T cell receptor beta chains from the same sample are listed, as sequenced in a study of blood T cell repertoires in COVID-19. Sequenced by immunoSEQ multiplex PCR; TCRdb stores in-frame clones only, minus some. The data hold around 100,000 clones, with more than 75% observed a single time. Sequenced: peripheral blood. The receptors shown here come from a human donor in a cohort sampled during active COVID-19.

The gene calls are TRBV9 and TRBJ2-1; 7 positions agree with TRBD2. This CDR3 spans 15 amino acids. Trimming at V came to 5 bases and at J to 2 bases, leaving 7 bases not matched to a gene. Germline CDR1 is SGDLS and CDR2 is YYNGEE. CDR3 loop: CASSPGTNAYNEQFF. CDR3 bases: TGTGCCAGCAGTCCCGGGACTAATGCCTACAATGAGCAGTTCTTC.

The V call is TRBV2, the J call TRBJ1-1; perhaps TRBD1 as D (6 bases). Germline assignment: CDR1 SNHLY and CDR2 FYNNEI. CDR3 size: 13 residues. Between the trimmed V and J ends, which lost 8 bases and 0 bases, there was a span of 10 bases. The CDR3 nucleotides are TGTGCCAGCGCGCAGGGGATGAACACTGAAGCTTTCTTT. It is translated as CASAQGMNTEAFF.

This clone was seen a single time. The J gene is TRBJ1-2, the V gene TRBV18; D is ambiguous. CDR3 size: 13 residues. CDR1 and CDR2 (germline): KGHSH, LQKENI. V dropped 4 bases and J dropped 1 base, with 7 bases sitting between them. In DNA, the CDR3 is TGTGCCAGCTCACTGCAGGATAACTATGGCTACACCTTC. Its translation is CASSLQDNYGYTF.

The V gene is TRBV4-3, the J gene TRBJ2-4; D gene uncertain. This CDR3 contains 15 residues. The germline gives CDR1 LGHNA, CDR2 YSLEER. With 0 bases removed from V and 5 bases from J, the gap between germline ends came to 11 bases. The CDR3 spells CASSQDSTQENIQYF. DNA for the CDR3: TGCGCCAGCAGCCAAGATTCCACCCAGGAAAACATTCAGTACTTC.

This sequence joins TRBV5-1 and TRBJ2-1, with TRBD2 identical over 9 bases. V lost 0 bases and J lost 7; bases outside the gene matches: 8. From germline, CDR1 is SGHRS and CDR2 YFSETQ. The CDR3 contains 16 residues. CDR3 in DNA: TGCGCCAGCAGCTTGGGACTAGCGGATATGGCGAATGAGCAGTTCTTC. Protein: CASSLGLADMANEQFF. Variable domain in full (rest from reference TRBV5-1 and TRBJ2-1): KAGVTQTPRYLIKTRGQQVTLSCSPISGHRSVSWYQQTPGQGLQFLFEYFSETQRNKGNFPGRFSGRQFSNSRSEMNVSTLELGDSALYLCASSLGLADMANEQFFGPGTRLTVL.

V and J are TRBV10-3 and TRBJ2-7, with 11 bases matching TRBD2. The V gene end was trimmed by 6 bases and the J gene end by 6 bases; junction bases not matched to a gene: 4. The CDR3 consists of 13 residues. Germline V gives CDR1 ENHRY, CDR2 SYGVKD. CDR3 loop: CAIRILAGGEQYF. The CDR3 bases are TGTGCCATCAGGATTCTAGCGGGAGGCGAGCAGTACTTC.

This clone was observed a handful of times. The CDR3 reads CASSEDTYEQYF. In nucleotides, the CDR3 is TGCGCCAGCTCTGAGGACACCTACGAGCAGTACTTC. The gene calls are TRBV5-1 and TRBJ2-7, with D possibly TRBD1 on 5 matching bases. The CDR3 length is 12 residues. The germline gives CDR1 SGHRS, CDR2 YFSETQ. Trimming removed 7 bases at V and 2 bases at J, with 10 bases between.

The chain recombines TRBV19 with TRBJ2-3; 11 bases fit TRBD1. The CDR3 has 16 amino acids. Germline V gene data show CDR1 as LNHDA and CDR2 as SQIVND (reference sequence). V shed 3 bases, J shed 7 bases, and the junction held 9 bases outside the gene matches. CDR3 loop: CASSIIEGQGANTQYF. CDR3 coding DNA: TGTGCCAGTAGTATTATCGAAGGACAGGGGGCGAATACGCAGTATTTT.

The gene calls are TRBV14 and TRBJ2-3; TRBD2 agrees at 10 bases. The CDR3 spans 16 residues. The trim removed 2 bases at V and 1 base at J, leaving 3 bases unmatched. Germline values: CDR1 SGHDN, CDR2 FVKESK. The chain's CDR3 is CASSQRSGRGTDTQYF. CDR3 coding DNA: TGTGCCAGCAGCCAACGGAGCGGGAGGGGCACAGATACGCAGTATTTT.

The chain carries TRBV2 and TRBJ2-3, with unresolved D. The V end lost 0 bases, the J end lost 3 bases, and 13 bases lay between the germline ends. The germline V gene encodes CDR1 SNHLY and CDR2 FYNNEI. The CDR3 spans 16 residues. Here the CDR3 DNA reads TGTGCCAGCAGTGAAGCGACTGGAGTTTGGACAGATACGCAGTATTTT. Protein product: CASSEATGVWTDTQYF.

The gene calls are TRBV4-3 and TRBJ1-3, with 8 bases lining up with TRBD1. The CDR3 sequence is 16 residues long. V shed 5 bases, J shed 0 bases, and the junction held 6 bases outside the gene matches. Germline loops: CDR1 LGHNA, CDR2 YSLEER. DNA of the CDR3: TGCGCCAGCAGCATACGACAGGGGACCTCTGGAAACACCATATATTTT. It specifies CASSIRQGTSGNTIYF.

V usage is TRBV7-2 and J usage is TRBJ2-6; perhaps TRBD2 as D (6 bases). Germline V gene data show CDR1 as SGHTA and CDR2 as FQGNSA. The CDR3 length is 16 residues. V lost 3 bases to trimming and J lost 1 base, with 10 bases between them. CDR3 nucleotide sequence: TGTGCCAGCAGCTTGAATCGGGGGTCTGGGGCCAACGTCCTGACTTTC. Encoded protein: CASSLNRGSGANVLTF.

This chain joins TRBV12-5 and TRBJ1-5, with 7 positions matching TRBD1. The CDR3 is 15 residues long. The V and J ends lost 5 bases and 3 bases, in that order; junction bases with no gene match: 7. Germline CDR1 is LGHNT and CDR2 is FRNRAP. The CDR3 DNA reads as TGTGCTAGTGGTCCCTCCGACAGGGACAATCAGCCCCAGCATTTT. This gives the protein CASGPSDRDNQPQHF.